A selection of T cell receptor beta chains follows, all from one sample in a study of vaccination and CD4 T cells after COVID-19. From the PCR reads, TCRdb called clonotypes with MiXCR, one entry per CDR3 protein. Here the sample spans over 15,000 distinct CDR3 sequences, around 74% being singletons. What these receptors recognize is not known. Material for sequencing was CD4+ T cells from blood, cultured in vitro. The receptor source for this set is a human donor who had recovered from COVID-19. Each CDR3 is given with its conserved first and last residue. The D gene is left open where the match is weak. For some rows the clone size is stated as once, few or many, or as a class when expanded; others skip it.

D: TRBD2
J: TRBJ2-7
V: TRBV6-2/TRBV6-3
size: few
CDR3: CATRGLAGRDEQYF
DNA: TGTGCCACCCGTGGACTAGCGGGAAGGGACGAGCAGTACTTC

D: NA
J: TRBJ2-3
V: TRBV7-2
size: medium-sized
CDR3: CASSLDYLQTDTQYF
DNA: TGTGCCAGCAGCTTAGATTATTTGCAAACAGATACGCAGTATTTT

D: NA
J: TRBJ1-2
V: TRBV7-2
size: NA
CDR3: CASSRSRSGHDRYGYTF
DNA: TGTGCCAGCAGCCGAAGTAGGTCGGGACACGATCGTTATGGCTACACCTTC

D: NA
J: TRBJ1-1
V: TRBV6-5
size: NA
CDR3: CASSYIGPGFMNTEAFF
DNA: TGTGCCAGCAGTTACATCGGGCCAGGGTTCATGAACACTGAAGCTTTCTTT

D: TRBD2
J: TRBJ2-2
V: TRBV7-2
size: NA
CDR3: CASSSLGRPANTGELFF
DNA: TGTGCCAGCAGCTCCCTCGGGAGGCCAGCGAACACCGGGGAGCTGTTTTTT

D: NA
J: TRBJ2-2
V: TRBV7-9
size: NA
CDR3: CASSLSPTGELFF
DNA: TGTGCCAGCAGCCTGAGTCCCACCGGGGAGCTGTTTTTT

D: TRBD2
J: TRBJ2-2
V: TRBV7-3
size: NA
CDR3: CASSLTPPLAGGEGTGELFF
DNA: TGTGCCAGCAGCTTAACACCACCCCTGGCGGGAGGAGAAGGCACCGGGGAGCTGTTTTTT

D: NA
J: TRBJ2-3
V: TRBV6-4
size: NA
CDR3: CASSQSSEISTDTQYF
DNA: TGTGCCAGCAGTCAGAGCTCCGAAATTAGCACAGATACGCAGTATTTT

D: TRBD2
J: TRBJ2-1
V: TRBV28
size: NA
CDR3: CASSSGGREDEQFF
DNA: TGTGCCAGCAGCTCGGGAGGACGGGAGGATGAGCAGTTCTTC

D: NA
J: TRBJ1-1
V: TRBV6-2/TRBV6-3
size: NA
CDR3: CASSSGENTEAFF
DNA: TGTGCCAGCAGTTCAGGGGAGAACACTGAAGCTTTCTTT

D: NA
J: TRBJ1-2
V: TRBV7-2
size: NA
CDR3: CASSSSAGSYGYTF
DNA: TGTGCCAGCAGCTCCTCGGCGGGGAGTTATGGCTACACCTTC

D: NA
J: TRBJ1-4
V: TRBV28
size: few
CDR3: CASSDKLLFF
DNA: TGTGCCAGCAGTGACAAACTACTGTTTTTT

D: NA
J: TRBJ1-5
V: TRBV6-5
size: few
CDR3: CASSYSGESQPQHF
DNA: TGTGCCAGCAGTTACTCGGGGGAAAGTCAGCCCCAGCATTTT

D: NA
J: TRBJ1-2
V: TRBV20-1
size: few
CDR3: CSALLTAGGYTF
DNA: TGCAGTGCGCTTTTAACGGCCGGGGGCTACACCTTC

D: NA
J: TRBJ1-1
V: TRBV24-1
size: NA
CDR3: CATSGPGRLNTEAFF
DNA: TGTGCCACCAGTGGTCCGGGACGGCTAAACACTGAAGCTTTCTTT

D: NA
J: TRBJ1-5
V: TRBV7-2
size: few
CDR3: CASSLMGQPQHF
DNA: TGTGCCAGCAGCTTGATGGGTCAGCCCCAGCATTTT

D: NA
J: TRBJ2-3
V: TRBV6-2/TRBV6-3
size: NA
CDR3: CASSRVGPSDTQYF
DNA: TGTGCCAGCAGCAGGGTGGGCCCTTCAGATACGCAGTATTTT

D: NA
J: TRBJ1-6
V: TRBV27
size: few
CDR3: CASSGGGIGSSPLHF
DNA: TGTGCCAGCAGTGGGGGGGGCATTGGTAGTTCACCCCTCCACTTT

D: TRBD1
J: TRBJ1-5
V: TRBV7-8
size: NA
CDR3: CASRPGQGSGQPQHF
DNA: TGTGCCTCGAGGCCGGGACAGGGGTCGGGACAGCCCCAGCATTTT

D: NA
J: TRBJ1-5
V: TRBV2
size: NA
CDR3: CASSRDGSAQPQHF
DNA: TGTGCCAGCAGTCGAGATGGCTCCGCGCAGCCCCAGCATTTT

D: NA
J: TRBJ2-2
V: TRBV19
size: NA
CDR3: CASSIVRTGELFF
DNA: TGTGCCAGTAGTATAGTAAGAACCGGGGAGCTGTTTTTT

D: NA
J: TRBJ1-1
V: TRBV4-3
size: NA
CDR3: CASSQDLKDTEAFF
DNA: TGCGCCAGCAGCCAAGATCTCAAGGACACTGAAGCTTTCTTT

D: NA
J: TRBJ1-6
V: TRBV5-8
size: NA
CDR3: CASSPVEGRNSPLHF
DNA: TGTGCCAGCAGCCCGGTAGAGGGGCGGAATTCACCCCTCCACTTT

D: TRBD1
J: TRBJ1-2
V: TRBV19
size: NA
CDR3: CASKPDRGPYGYTF
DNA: TGTGCCAGTAAGCCCGACAGGGGGCCTTATGGCTACACCTTC

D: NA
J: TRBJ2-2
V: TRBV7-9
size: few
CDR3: CASSHYRAGELFF
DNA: TGTGCCAGCAGCCATTACAGGGCCGGGGAGCTGTTTTTT

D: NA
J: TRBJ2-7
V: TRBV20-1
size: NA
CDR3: CSARFNLRAYEQYF
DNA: TGCAGTGCTCGCTTCAATCTCCGAGCCTACGAGCAGTACTTC

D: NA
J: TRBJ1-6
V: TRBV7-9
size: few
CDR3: CASSSEQGTSPLHF
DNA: TGTGCCAGCAGCTCGGAACAGGGAACATCACCCCTCCACTTT

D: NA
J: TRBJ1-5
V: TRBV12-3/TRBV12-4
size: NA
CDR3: CASRRGAGSNQPQHF
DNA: TGTGCCAGCAGGAGGGGTGCGGGGAGCAATCAGCCCCAGCATTTT

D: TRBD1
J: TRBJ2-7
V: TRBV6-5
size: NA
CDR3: CASSYSAGGFYEQYF
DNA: TGTGCCAGCAGTTACTCGGCAGGGGGTTTTTACGAGCAGTACTTC